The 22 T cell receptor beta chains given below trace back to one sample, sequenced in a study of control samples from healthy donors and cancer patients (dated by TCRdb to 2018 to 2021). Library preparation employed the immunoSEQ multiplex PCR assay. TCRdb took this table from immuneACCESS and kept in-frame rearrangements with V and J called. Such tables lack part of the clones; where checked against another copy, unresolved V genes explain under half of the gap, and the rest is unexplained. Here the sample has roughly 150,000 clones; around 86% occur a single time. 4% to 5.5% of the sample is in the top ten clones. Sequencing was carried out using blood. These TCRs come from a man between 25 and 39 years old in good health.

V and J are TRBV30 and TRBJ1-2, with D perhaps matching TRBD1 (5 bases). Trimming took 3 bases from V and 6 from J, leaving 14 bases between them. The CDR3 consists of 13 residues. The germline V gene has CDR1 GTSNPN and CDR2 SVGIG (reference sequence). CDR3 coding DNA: TGTGCCTGGAGCGAGGGGTACATTCATGGCTACACCTTC. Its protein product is CAWSEGYIHGYTF.

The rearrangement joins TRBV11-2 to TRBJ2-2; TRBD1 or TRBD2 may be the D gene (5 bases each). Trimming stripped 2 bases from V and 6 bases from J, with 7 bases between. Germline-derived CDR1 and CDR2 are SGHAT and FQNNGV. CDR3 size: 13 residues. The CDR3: CASSLWDPGELFF. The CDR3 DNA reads TGTGCCAGCAGCTTATGGGACCCCGGGGAGCTGTTTTTT. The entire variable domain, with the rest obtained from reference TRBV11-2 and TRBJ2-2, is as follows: EAGVAQSPRYKIIEKRQSVAFWCNPISGHATLYWYQQILGQGPKLLIQFQNNGVVDDSQLPKDRFSAERLKGVDSTLKIQPAKLEDSAVYLCASSLWDPGELFFGEGSRLTVL.

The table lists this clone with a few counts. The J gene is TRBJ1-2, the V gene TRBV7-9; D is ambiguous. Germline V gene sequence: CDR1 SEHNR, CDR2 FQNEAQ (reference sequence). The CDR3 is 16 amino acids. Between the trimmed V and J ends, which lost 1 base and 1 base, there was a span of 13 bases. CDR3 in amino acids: CASSLDYFGINYGYTF. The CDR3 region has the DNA TGTGCCAGCAGCTTAGATTACTTCGGGATTAACTATGGCTACACCTTC.

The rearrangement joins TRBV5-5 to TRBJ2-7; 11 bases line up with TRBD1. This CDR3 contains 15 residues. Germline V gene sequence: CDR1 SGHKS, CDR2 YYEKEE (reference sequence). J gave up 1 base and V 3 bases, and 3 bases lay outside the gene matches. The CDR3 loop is CASSWDRGVSYEQYF. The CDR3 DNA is TGTGCCAGCAGCTGGGACAGGGGGGTATCCTACGAGCAGTACTTC. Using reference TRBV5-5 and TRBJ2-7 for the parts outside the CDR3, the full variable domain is DAGVTQSPTHLIKTRGQQVTLRCSPISGHKSVSWYQQVLGQGPQFIFQYYEKEERGRGNFPDRFSARQFPNYSSELNVNALLLGDSALYLCASSWDRGVSYEQYFGPGTRLTVT.

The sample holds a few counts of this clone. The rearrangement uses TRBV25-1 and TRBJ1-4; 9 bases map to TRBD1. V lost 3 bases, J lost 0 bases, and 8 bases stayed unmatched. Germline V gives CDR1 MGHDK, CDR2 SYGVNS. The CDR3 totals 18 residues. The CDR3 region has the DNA TGTGCCAGCAGTGATAGAGGGGGACAGGGAACAACTAATGAAAAACTGTTTTTT. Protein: CASSDRGGQGTTNEKLFF.

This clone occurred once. CDR3 sequence reads: CASSYSTTSGYEQYF. CDR3 nucleotide sequence: TGTGCCAGCAGTTACTCTACGACTAGTGGGTACGAGCAGTACTTC. The chain carries TRBV6-2 or TRBV6-3 and TRBJ2-7, with D possibly matching TRBD2 (6 bases). This CDR3 is 15 amino acids long. V was cut by 0 bases and J by 4 bases, with 13 bases left in between. Germline loops: CDR1 MNHEY, CDR2 SVGEGT.

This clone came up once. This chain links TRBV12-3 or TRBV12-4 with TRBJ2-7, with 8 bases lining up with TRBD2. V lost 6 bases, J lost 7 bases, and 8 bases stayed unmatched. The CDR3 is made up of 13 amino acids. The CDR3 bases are TGTGCCAGCAGCCCCCGGGGGGGAGGTGAGCAGTACTTC. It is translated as CASSPRGGGEQYF.

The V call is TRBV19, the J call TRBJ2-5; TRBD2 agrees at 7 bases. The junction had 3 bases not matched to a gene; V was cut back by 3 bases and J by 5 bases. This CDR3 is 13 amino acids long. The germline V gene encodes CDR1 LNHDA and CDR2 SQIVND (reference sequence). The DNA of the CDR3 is TGTGCCAGTAGTATGGGGAGGGTGGAGACCCAGTACTTC. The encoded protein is CASSMGRVETQYF.

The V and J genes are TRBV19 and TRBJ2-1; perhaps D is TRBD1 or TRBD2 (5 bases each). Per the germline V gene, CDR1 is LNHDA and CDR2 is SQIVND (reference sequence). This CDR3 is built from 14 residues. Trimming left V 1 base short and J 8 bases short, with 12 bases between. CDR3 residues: CASSIGSGTHEQFF. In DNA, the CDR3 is TGTGCCAGTAGTATAGGATCCGGGACCCATGAGCAGTTCTTC.

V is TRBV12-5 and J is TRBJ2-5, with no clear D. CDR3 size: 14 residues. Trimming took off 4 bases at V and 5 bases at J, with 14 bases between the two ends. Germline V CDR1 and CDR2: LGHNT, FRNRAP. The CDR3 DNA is TGTGCTAGTGGTTCCCCCGGACGGTTTGAGACCCAGTACTTC. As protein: CASGSPGRFETQYF.

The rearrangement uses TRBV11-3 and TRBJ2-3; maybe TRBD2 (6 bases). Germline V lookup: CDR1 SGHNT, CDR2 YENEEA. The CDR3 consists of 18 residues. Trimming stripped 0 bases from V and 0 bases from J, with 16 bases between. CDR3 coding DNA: TGTGCCAGCAGCTTAGATACCGCTAGCGAAACTAGCACAGATACGCAGTATTTT. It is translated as CASSLDTASETSTDTQYF.

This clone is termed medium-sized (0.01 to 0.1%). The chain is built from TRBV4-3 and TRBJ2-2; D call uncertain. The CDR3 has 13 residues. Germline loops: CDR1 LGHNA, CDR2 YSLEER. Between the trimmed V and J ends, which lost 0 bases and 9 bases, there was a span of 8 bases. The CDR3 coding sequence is TGCGCCAGCAGCCAAGAACGTATTCGGGAGCTGTTTTTT. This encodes CASSQERIRELFF.

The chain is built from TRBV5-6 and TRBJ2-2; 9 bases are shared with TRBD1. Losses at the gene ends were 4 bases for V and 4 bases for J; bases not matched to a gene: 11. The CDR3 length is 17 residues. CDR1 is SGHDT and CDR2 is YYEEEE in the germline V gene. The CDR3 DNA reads TGTGCCAGCAGCCGTCCCGGGACAGGGTATGGCACCGGGGAGCTGTTTTTT. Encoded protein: CASSRPGTGYGTGELFF.

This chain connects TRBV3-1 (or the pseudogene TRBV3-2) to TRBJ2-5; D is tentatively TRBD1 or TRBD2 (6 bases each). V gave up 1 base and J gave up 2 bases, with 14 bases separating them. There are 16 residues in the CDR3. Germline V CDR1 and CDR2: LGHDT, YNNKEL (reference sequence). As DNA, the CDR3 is TGTGCCAGCAGCCAAGGACGCGGGGACAAGCAAGAGACCCAGTACTTC. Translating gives CASSQGRGDKQETQYF.

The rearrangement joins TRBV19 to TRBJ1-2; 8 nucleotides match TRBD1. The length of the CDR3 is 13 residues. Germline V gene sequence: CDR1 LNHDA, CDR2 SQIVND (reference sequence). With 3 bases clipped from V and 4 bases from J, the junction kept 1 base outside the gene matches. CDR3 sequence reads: CASSMGQAYGYTF. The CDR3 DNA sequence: TGTGCCAGTAGTATGGGACAGGCCTATGGCTACACCTTC.

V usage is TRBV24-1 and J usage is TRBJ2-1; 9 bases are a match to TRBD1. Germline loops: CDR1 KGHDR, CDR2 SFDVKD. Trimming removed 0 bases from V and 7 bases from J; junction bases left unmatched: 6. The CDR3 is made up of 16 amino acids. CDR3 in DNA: TGTGCCACCAGTGATTTGGCCGGGACAGGGAGTAATGAGCAGTTCTTC. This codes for CATSDLAGTGSNEQFF.

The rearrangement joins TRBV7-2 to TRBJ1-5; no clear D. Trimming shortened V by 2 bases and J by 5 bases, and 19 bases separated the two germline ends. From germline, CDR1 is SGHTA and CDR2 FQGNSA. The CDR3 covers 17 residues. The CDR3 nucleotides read TGTGCCAGCAGCTTAATTGAGTCGAGGACTTTCGATCAGCCCCAGCATTTT. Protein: CASSLIESRTFDQPQHF.

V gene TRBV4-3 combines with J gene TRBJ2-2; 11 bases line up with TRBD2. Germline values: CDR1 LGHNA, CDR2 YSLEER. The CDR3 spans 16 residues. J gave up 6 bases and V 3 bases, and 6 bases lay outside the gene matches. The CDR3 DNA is TGCGCCAGCAGCCATCCGGGACTAGCGGATGCCGGGGAGCTGTTTTTT. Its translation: CASSHPGLADAGELFF.

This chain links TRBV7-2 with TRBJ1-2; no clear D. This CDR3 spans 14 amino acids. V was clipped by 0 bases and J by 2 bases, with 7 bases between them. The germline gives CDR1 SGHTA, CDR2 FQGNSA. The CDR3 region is CASSLAIGNYGYTF. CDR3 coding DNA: TGTGCCAGCAGCTTAGCGATAGGGAACTATGGCTACACCTTC.

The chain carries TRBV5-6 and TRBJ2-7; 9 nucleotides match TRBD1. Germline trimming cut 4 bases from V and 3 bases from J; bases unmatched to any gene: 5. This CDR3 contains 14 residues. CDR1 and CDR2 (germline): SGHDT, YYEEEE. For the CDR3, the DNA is TGTGCCAGCAGCCGGGGACAGGGTAACTACGAGCAGTACTTC. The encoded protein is CASSRGQGNYEQYF.

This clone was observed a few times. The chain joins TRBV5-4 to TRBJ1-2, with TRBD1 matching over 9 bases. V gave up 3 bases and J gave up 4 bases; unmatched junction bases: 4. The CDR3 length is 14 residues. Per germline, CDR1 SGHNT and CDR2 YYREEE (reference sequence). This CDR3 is CASSYGQGTYGYTF. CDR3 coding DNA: TGTGCCAGCAGCTACGGACAGGGGACCTATGGCTACACCTTC.

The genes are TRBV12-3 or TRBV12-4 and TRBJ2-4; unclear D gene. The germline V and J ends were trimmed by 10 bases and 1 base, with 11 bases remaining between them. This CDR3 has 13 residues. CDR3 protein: CAKQVVAKNIQYF. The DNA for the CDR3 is TGTGCCAAGCAGGTTGTGGCCAAAAACATTCAGTACTTC.